These 14 T cell receptor beta chains were all obtained from the same sample, sequenced in a study of T-cell memory formation after mild COVID-19. MiXCR, run by TCRdb on the 5' RACE reads, gives a single entry per CDR3 protein. Among just under 350,000 distinct CDR3 sequences listed, 10% to 15% were seen once. The material sequenced was PBMCs or a T cell subset sorted from them (not recorded which). These receptors originate from a man between 18 and 35 years old who had mild COVID-19 (a few samples of this study predate the infection). Cell type and time point are not known.

The V and J genes are TRBV7-3 and TRBJ2-1; unclear D gene. Germline CDR1 is SGHTA and CDR2 is FQGTGA. V was cut by 5 bases and J by 5 bases, with 10 bases left in between. The CDR3 length is 13 residues. CDR3 sequence: CASSGGTDNEQFF. CDR3 DNA: TGTGCCAGCAGCGGTGGTACCGACAATGAGCAGTTCTTC. Based on the CDR3 plus reference TRBV7-3 and TRBJ2-1, the full variable domain is GAGVSQTPSNKVTEKGKYVELRCDPISGHTALYWYRQSLGQGPEFLIYFQGTGAADDSGLPNDRFFAVRPEGSVSTLKIQRTERGDSAVYLCASSGGTDNEQFFGPGTRLTVL.

This clonotype was found a few times. V and J are TRBV4-1 and TRBJ2-1; 7 nucleotides align to TRBD2. The CDR3 is made up of 13 amino acids. CDR1 and CDR2 from the germline V gene are MGHRA and YSYEKL. Germline trimming cut 2 bases from V and 7 bases from J; bases unmatched to any gene: 2. The DNA for the CDR3 is TGCGCCAGCAGCCAAACCGGGAGGAATGAGCAGTTCTTC. It translates to CASSQTGRNEQFF.

The J gene is TRBJ1-2, the V gene TRBV4-1; D remains ambiguous. With 1 base removed from V and 6 bases from J, the gap between germline ends came to 15 bases. Germline CDR1 reads MGHRA; CDR2 reads YSYEKL. The CDR3 totals 15 residues. In DNA form, the CDR3 reads TGCGCCAGCAGCCAAGTAACCCCGCTTACGGATGGCTACACCTTC. Its protein product is CASSQVTPLTDGYTF.

This clonotype was observed many times. J is TRBJ2-1 and V is TRBV7-2, with D perhaps TRBD1 or TRBD2 (5 bases each). The CDR3 consists of 15 residues. CDR1 and CDR2 (germline): SGHTA, FQGNSA. The V gene lost 6 bases and the J gene lost 3 bases, with 15 bases spanning the gap. CDR3: CASSPARDRYNEQFF. The DNA for the CDR3 is TGTGCCAGCAGTCCAGCCCGGGACCGCTACAATGAGCAGTTCTTC.

This clonotype was observed a few times. The chain links TRBV20-1 to TRBJ2-3, with D tentatively TRBD2 (6 bases). Deletions cut 8 bases from V and 1 base from J, with 13 bases between. Per the germline V gene, CDR1 is DFQATT and CDR2 is SNEGSKA (reference sequence). The CDR3 runs to 13 residues. CDR3 protein: CSPRGMGTDTQYF. The CDR3 DNA follows: TGCAGTCCACGGGGGATGGGCACAGATACGCAGTATTTT.

This clonotype has a handful of counts. The J gene is TRBJ2-1, the V gene TRBV29-1; the D gene could be TRBD1 or TRBD2 (7 bases each). Trimming removed 1 base from V and 7 bases from J, with 11 bases in between. CDR1 and CDR2 (germline): SQVTM, ANQGSEA. The CDR3 is 13 amino acids. CDR3 region: CSVEVQGGNEQFF. The DNA of the CDR3 is TGCAGCGTTGAAGTTCAGGGGGGGAATGAGCAGTTCTTC.

This clonotype has a count of ten or more. The V and J genes are TRBV19 and TRBJ2-3; 13 nucleotides line up with TRBD2. J was trimmed by 2 bases and V by 5 bases; bases with no gene match: 4. The CDR3 sequence is 16 residues long. The V gene's germline CDR1 is LNHDA and CDR2 SQIVND (reference sequence). CDR3 residues: CASSRLAGGLTDTQYF. The CDR3 nucleotides are TGTGCCAGTAGTCGACTAGCGGGGGGCCTCACAGATACGCAGTATTTT. Complete variable domain (other parts from reference TRBV19 and TRBJ2-3): DGGITQSPKYLFRKEGQNVTLSCEQNLNHDAMYWYRQDPGQGLRLIYYSQIVNDFQKGDIAEGYSVSREKKESFPLTVTSAQKNPTAFYLCASSRLAGGLTDTQYFGPGTRLTVL.

This clonotype came up a few times. The J gene is TRBJ2-2, the V gene TRBV6-1, with D hard to call. CDR1 and CDR2 from the germline V gene are MNHNS and SASEGT. Deletions cut 0 bases from V and 7 bases from J, with 12 bases between. The CDR3 sequence is 15 residues long. CDR3: CASSEAEPVVGELFF. DNA for the CDR3: TGTGCCAGCAGTGAAGCGGAACCAGTTGTCGGGGAGCTGTTTTTT.

This clonotype occurred a few times. This rearrangement joins TRBV29-1 to TRBJ1-2; D is uncertain. The CDR3 spans 13 residues. CDR1 and CDR2 from the germline V gene are SQVTM and ANQGSEA. V lost 6 bases and J lost 4, with 15 bases in between. The CDR3 reads CSVESTGGYGYTF. DNA of the CDR3: TGCAGCGTAGAATCAACCGGCGGCTATGGCTACACCTTC.

This clonotype showed up many times. This chain links TRBV24-1 with TRBJ2-6; tentatively, D is TRBD1 (5 bases). V was shortened by 6 bases and J by 10 bases, with 9 bases between the two germline ends. The CDR3 runs to 12 residues. CDR1 and CDR2 (germline): KGHDR, SFDVKD. CDR3 protein: CATSQAGNVLTF. CDR3 DNA sequence: TGTGCCACCAGTCAGGCAGGGAACGTCCTGACTTTC.

The chain employs TRBV12-5 and TRBJ2-1; 8 bases align to TRBD1. The CDR3 is 15 residues long. CDR1 LGHNT and CDR2 FRNRAP come from the germline V gene. Unmatched junction bases numbered 0, after V lost 1 base and J lost 1 base. CDR3 protein: CASGLGQGSYNEQFF. In DNA form, the CDR3 reads TGTGCTAGTGGTTTGGGACAGGGGTCCTACAATGAGCAGTTCTTC.

The gene calls are TRBV18 and TRBJ2-1; 11 positions match TRBD2. CDR3 length: 12 residues. Germline CDR1 KGHSH, CDR2 LQKENI. J was trimmed by 15 bases and V by 2 bases; bases with no gene match: 3. For the CDR3, the DNA is TGTGCCAGCTCACCAGCGGGACTAGCGGCGTTCTTC. It codes for CASSPAGLAAFF.

The V and J genes are TRBV5-1 and TRBJ2-1, with 8 bases identical to TRBD2. Losses at the gene ends were 6 bases for V and 8 bases for J; bases not matched to a gene: 16. The length of the CDR3 is 16 residues. The germline CDR1 and CDR2 sequences are SGHRS and YFSETQ. The CDR3 is CASKYPLGAGGDEQFF. CDR3 nucleotide sequence: TGCGCCAGCAAATATCCCCTGGGGGCGGGGGGCGATGAGCAGTTCTTC. The full variable domain, completed using reference TRBV5-1 and TRBJ2-1, is KAGVTQTPRYLIKTRGQQVTLSCSPISGHRSVSWYQQTPGQGLQFLFEYFSETQRNKGNFPGRFSGRQFSNSRSEMNVSTLELGDSALYLCASKYPLGAGGDEQFFGPGTRLTVL.

The chain uses TRBV4-1 and TRBJ2-3; either TRBD1 or TRBD2 may supply D (6 bases each). Germline CDR1 and CDR2: MGHRA and YSYEKL. The CDR3 loop spans 14 amino acids. Trimming stripped 6 bases from V and 8 bases from J, with 18 bases between. The CDR3 here is CASSSGGGRGTQYF. DNA for the CDR3: TGCGCCAGCAGTTCCGGGGGCGGTCGTGGTACGCAGTATTTT.